This TCR beta chain was captured by sequencing in a study of cytomegalovirus exposure and HLA in healthy donors. There are 17 residues in the CDR3. Germline CDR1 is GTSNPN and CDR2 is SVGIG (reference sequence). V was trimmed by 8 bases and J by 5 bases, leaving 28 bases between them. PCR primers comprised 60 Vbeta and 13 Jbeta primers. The assay was immunoSEQ multiplex PCR, and TCRdb's table has in-frame clones only and misses some. Of 130,000 to 150,000 clones listed, 65% to 85% are singletons. This rearrangement joins TRBV30 to TRBJ1-5, with D possibly being TRBD1 (6 bases). Sequencing was done on a sample of PBMCs. The source is a middle-aged woman in good health and CMV-seropositive. CDR3 sequence: CAGGIAGQKGGHQPQHF. CDR3 sequence (DNA): TGTGCCGGGGGGATAGCGGGACAAAAAGGAGGCCATCAGCCCCAGCATTTT.